This T cell receptor (beta chain) is from a study of identical twins. Study results and caveats: Some out-of-frame alpha sequences were shared by twins, and these showed excess low generation probability.

All of the donors were Caucasians in good health. TCRdb used MiXCR to reprocess the 5' RACE reads, holding one entry per CDR3 protein. This sample has more than 250,000 distinct CDR3 sequences, with 8% to 9% found just once. This clonotype is medium-sized by share. Antigen: not known. Separately, the same data were catalogued under a study of yellow fever vaccine responses in identical twins.

The clonotype originates from a woman younger than 30 in good health. Sequenced input: memory (CD45RO+) T cells sorted from blood.

CDR3 nucleotide sequence: TGCGCCAGCAGCTTGGAACCTGGGGTGTCCACAGATACGCAGTATTTT. It specifies CASSLEPGVSTDTQYF. The rearrangement links TRBV5-1 to TRBJ2-3; D is uncertain. Deletions cut 0 bases from V and 2 bases from J, with 13 bases between. CDR1 is SGHRS and CDR2 is YFSETQ in the germline V gene. The CDR3 spans 16 residues.